The present T cell receptor (beta chain) was sequenced within a study of blood T cell repertoires in COVID-19. As for the study in general: Italy, Spain and the United States were the sources of the convalescent and acute COVID-19 samples. Nucleic acid was either cDNA or gDNA, and it came from T cells, B-cell-depleted T cells, or PBMCs.

How the authors handled the data: Reference gene primer amplification gave nucleated cell count estimates. Sequencing was performed with immunoSEQ multiplex PCR; in TCRdb, only in-frame clones are kept and a portion is missing. V, J and clone size were drawn from that table, and D and trimming were deduced from the DNA. This sample has around 100,000 clones, with more than 75% found just once. Germline V gene lookup returns CDR1 SEHNR and CDR2 FQNEAQ (reference sequence). J gave up 5 bases and V 4 bases, and 12 bases lay outside the gene matches. The CDR3 has 16 residues. This receptor was taken from an elderly woman with acute or convalescent COVID-19. The sequencing input was peripheral blood. The rearrangement joins TRBV7-9 to TRBJ1-1; TRBD1 agrees at 8 bases. As DNA, the CDR3 is TGTGCCAGCAGCTCTACCGACAGGGGCGCGGGGACTGAAGCTTTCTTT. Protein: CASSSTDRGAGTEAFF. Full variable domain (remainder filled in from reference TRBV7-9 and TRBJ1-1): DTGVSQNPRHKITKRGQNVTFRCDPISEHNRLYWYRQTLGQGPEFLTYFQNEAQLEKSRLLSDRFSAERPKGSFSTLEIQRTEQGDSAMYLCASSSTDRGAGTEAFFGQGTRLTVV.